These 14 T cell receptor beta chains were sequenced from one sample in a study of spatial heterogeneity in lung cancer. Time point defined: blood at routine non-recurrence follow-up after resection. Tumor, nontumor lung or frozen PBMC supplied whole RNA, sequenced without sorting. One entry per CDR3 protein, called by TCRdb with MiXCR from the 5' RACE reads. The sample shows about 30,000 distinct CDR3 sequences, roughly 6% of them seen only once. This material consisted of PBMCs, taken at follow-up. The source of these receptors is a male donor with early-stage non-small cell lung cancer.

This chain uses TRBV5-1 with TRBJ2-1; 8 nucleotides match TRBD1. The CDR3 contains 16 residues. Trimming removed 6 bases from V and 7 bases from J; junction bases left unmatched: 15. In germline, CDR1 is SGHRS, CDR2 YFSETQ. CDR3 in DNA: TGCGCCAGCAACTACGGGCAGGCAGGGGGCTATAATGAGCAGTTCTTC. Its translation: CASNYGQAGGYNEQFF.

This clonotype has a count of ten or more. The chain has TRBV11-3 and TRBJ2-1; either TRBD1 or TRBD2 may fit D (6 bases each). The V gene's germline CDR1 is SGHNT and CDR2 YENEEA. This CDR3 comprises 14 residues. The germline V and J ends were trimmed by 1 base and 9 bases, with 13 bases remaining between them. The CDR3 loop is CASSLGLGGTEQFF. For the CDR3, the DNA is TGTGCCAGCAGCTTAGGGTTAGGGGGGACTGAGCAGTTCTTC.

This clonotype was seen a handful of times. V usage is TRBV14 and J usage is TRBJ1-1; perhaps TRBD1 as D (5 bases). V was clipped by 4 bases and J by 4 bases, with 16 bases between them. The germline gives CDR1 SGHDN, CDR2 FVKESK. This CDR3 spans 15 amino acids. The DNA for the CDR3 is TGTGCCAGCAGCCCCGGGGCAGGCTGGGGCACTGAAGCTTTCTTT. Amino acids: CASSPGAGWGTEAFF.

This clonotype showed up many times. V usage is TRBV25-1 and J usage is TRBJ2-2; maybe TRBD2 (6 bases). CDR3 length equals 17 residues. Trimming shortened V by 0 bases and J by 3 bases, and 14 bases separated the two germline ends. Germline CDR1 and CDR2: MGHDK and SYGVNS. This chain's CDR3 is CASSEYAAGRDTGELFF. CDR3 sequence (DNA): TGTGCCAGCAGTGAATATGCCGCCGGGAGAGACACCGGGGAGCTGTTTTTT.

This clonotype was seen a handful of times. The V and J genes are TRBV12-3 or TRBV12-4 and TRBJ2-2; D is uncertain. The CDR3 sequence is 12 residues long. Deletions cut 1 base from V and 6 bases from J, with 3 bases between. The CDR3 sequence: CASSLVPGELFF. CDR3 coding DNA: TGTGCCAGCAGTTTAGTCCCCGGGGAGCTGTTTTTT.

This clonotype has at least ten counts. The chain has TRBV25-1 and TRBJ2-1; a possible D gene is TRBD1 (5 bases). Germline CDR1 MGHDK, CDR2 SYGVNS. Trimming took off 2 bases at V and 0 bases at J, with 14 bases between the two ends. This CDR3 spans 17 amino acids. Here the CDR3 reads CASSEKGGATSYNEQFF. CDR3 in DNA: TGTGCCAGCAGTGAAAAGGGTGGGGCTACCTCCTACAATGAGCAGTTCTTC. The complete variable domain, with remaining parts taken from reference TRBV25-1 and TRBJ2-1, reads EADIYQTPRYLVIGTGKKITLECSQTMGHDKMYWYQQDPGMELHLIHYSYGVNSTEKGDLSSESTVSRIRTEHFPLTLESARPSHTSQYLCASSEKGGATSYNEQFFGPGTRLTVL.

This clonotype was detected ten times or more. The gene calls are TRBV15 and TRBJ1-2; a possible D gene is TRBD1 (5 bases). Trimming removed 5 bases at V and 4 bases at J, with 8 bases between. The germline V gene encodes CDR1 LNHNV and CDR2 YYDKDF (reference sequence). CDR3 length: 12 amino acids. The CDR3 coding sequence is TGTGCCACCAGCCTTACAGGCTATGGCTACACCTTC. Its translation: CATSLTGYGYTF.

This chain connects TRBV29-1 to TRBJ2-3; possibly TRBD2 for D (6 bases). V was pared by 3 bases and J by 1 base, with 11 bases between. Germline V gene data show CDR1 as SQVTM and CDR2 as ANQGSEA. The CDR3 consists of 14 residues. CDR3 loop: CSVEGDSRTDTQYF. As DNA, the CDR3 is TGCAGCGTTGAGGGGGACTCCCGCACAGATACGCAGTATTTT.

This clonotype was seen repeatedly, ten times or more. This chain uses TRBV15 with TRBJ1-1; TRBD1 might be the D (5 bases). Germline V lookup: CDR1 LNHNV, CDR2 YYDKDF (reference sequence). The CDR3 consists of 14 residues. V was cut by 5 bases and J by 1 base, with 11 bases left in between. CDR3 bases: TGTGCCACCAGCGGTGGGACGCCGAACACTGAAGCTTTCTTT. Amino acids: CATSGGTPNTEAFF. Full variable domain (rest looked up from reference TRBV15 and TRBJ1-1): DAMVIQNPRYQVTQFGKPVTLSCSQTLNHNVMYWYQQKSSQAPKLLFHYYDKDFNNEADTPDNFQSRRPNTSFCFLDIRSPGLGDTAMYLCATSGGTPNTEAFFGQGTRLTVV.

This clonotype was observed a handful of times. The chain has TRBV12-3 or TRBV12-4 and TRBJ2-5; D not resolved. The CDR3 has 13 residues. The V gene lost 7 bases and the J gene lost 3 bases, with 12 bases spanning the gap. DNA for the CDR3: TGTGCCAGCACCCCGAGACTGGAAGAGACCCAGTACTTC. Translated: CASTPRLEETQYF.

This clonotype was seen repeatedly, ten times or more. This chain connects TRBV10-3 to TRBJ1-2; 9 nucleotides match TRBD1. The CDR3 is made up of 14 amino acids. V gave up 6 bases and J gave up 3 bases; unmatched junction bases: 5. CDR1 is ENHRY and CDR2 is SYGVKD in the germline V gene. The CDR3 loop is CAISGTGTHYGYTF. The CDR3 nucleotides read TGTGCCATCAGCGGGACAGGGACCCACTATGGCTACACCTTC.

A single count supports this clonotype. The chain couples TRBV6-6 to TRBJ2-1; 9 bases align to TRBD1. This CDR3 is built from 16 residues. The ends lost 3 bases at V and 5 bases at J; junction bases unmatched: 8. Germline V gene sequence: CDR1 MNHNY, CDR2 SVGAGI (reference sequence). CDR3 DNA: TGTGCCAGCAGTTATTCCGGGACAGGGTCCCACAATGAGCAGTTCTTC. This encodes CASSYSGTGSHNEQFF.

This clonotype came up a few times. The chain links TRBV20-1 to TRBJ1-1; D is possibly TRBD1 (6 bases). Trimming left V 6 bases short and J 1 base short, with 6 bases between. The CDR3 loop spans 11 amino acids. The germline CDR1 and CDR2 sequences are DFQATT and SNEGSKA (reference sequence). In nucleotides, the CDR3 is TGCAGTGCGACAGGGAACACTGAAGCTTTCTTT. It is translated as CSATGNTEAFF.

This clonotype was seen ten or more times. The CDR3 DNA follows: TGTGCCAGCAGCACCAGACAGCCCGGGGAGCTGTTTTTT. Its protein product is CASSTRQPGELFF. This rearrangement joins TRBV5-5 to TRBJ2-2; possibly TRBD1 for D (5 bases). Deletions cut 4 bases from V and 6 bases from J, with 10 bases between. The CDR3 sequence is 13 residues long. CDR1 is SGHKS, CDR2 YYEKEE, per germline (reference sequence).